What follows is one T cell receptor (beta chain) and its context. The antigen is undetermined. Trimming stripped 2 bases from V and 9 bases from J, with 11 bases between. Germline CDR1 is MNHNS and CDR2 is SASEGT. This CDR3 spans 13 amino acids. The data stem from a study of blood T cells in healthy people across ages. General observations from the study: Per-million-T-cell TCR beta diversity fell roughly linearly with age. Aged donors had fewer naive CD4+ cells and lower diversity than long-lived donors.

Primed by a sample-barcoded 5' primer and a J-beta primer mix, a second PCR proceeded for about 7 to 12 cycles. Each CDR3 protein gets one entry after TCRdb re-called the 5' RACE reads with MiXCR. Seen here are roughly 800,000 distinct CDR3 sequences, roughly 60% observed once, and the top ten hold approximately 23%. Per-sample PBMC isolation yielded at least 7 million cells. This chain connects TRBV6-1 to TRBJ2-1; the D gene is possibly TRBD2 (6 bases). This TCR came from a man younger than 40 in good health. The specimen sequenced was blood. The CDR3 region has the DNA TGTGCCAGCAGTGAAAGGGAGGTTCTTGAGCAGTTCTTC. Translation: CASSEREVLEQFF.